The rows below give T cell receptor beta chains drawn from one sample of a study of T-cell memory formation after mild COVID-19. TCRdb ran MiXCR on the 5' RACE reads and lists one entry per CDR3 protein. The sample holds roughly 200,000 distinct CDR3 sequences, 16% seen once. The sequencing sample was made of PBMCs or a T cell subset sorted from them (not recorded which). These TCRs come from an adult woman who had mild COVID-19 (a few samples of this study predate the infection). Cell type and time point are not known. Each CDR3 is given with its conserved first and last residue. A D gene is named only where the DNA matches it firmly. Only part of the rows carry a size: once, few, many, or a class if the clone is expanded.

cdr3_length: 14; v_call: TRBV24-1; d_call: NA; j_call: TRBJ2-4; clone_size: few; cdr3_nt: TGTGCCACCAGTGATCCTGGACTTCCTGGGCTTCAGTACTTC; cdr3_aa: CATSDPGLPGLQYF
cdr3_length: 15; v_call: TRBV7-2; d_call: NA; j_call: TRBJ1-2; clone_size: NA; cdr3_nt: TGTGCCAGCAGCAAAGAGGGCAGCTCAGTCTATGGCTACACCTTC; cdr3_aa: CASSKEGSSVYGYTF
cdr3_length: 17; v_call: TRBV7-6; d_call: TRBD1; j_call: TRBJ2-3; clone_size: NA; cdr3_nt: TGTGCCAGCAGCTTAGTTGATCGCAGGGGGCCCACAGATACGCAGTATTTT; cdr3_aa: CASSLVDRRGPTDTQYF
cdr3_length: 14; v_call: TRBV3-1; d_call: NA; j_call: TRBJ1-2; clone_size: NA; cdr3_nt: TGTGCCAGCAGCCAAGGGCCCTCTAACTATGGCTACACCTTC; cdr3_aa: CASSQGPSNYGYTF
cdr3_length: 14; v_call: TRBV5-1; d_call: NA; j_call: TRBJ2-1; clone_size: few; cdr3_nt: TGCGCCAGCAGCTTGGTGGCTGGAGCTTATGAGCAGTTCTTC; cdr3_aa: CASSLVAGAYEQFF
cdr3_length: 14; v_call: TRBV10-3; d_call: NA; j_call: TRBJ1-6; clone_size: many; cdr3_nt: TGTGCCATCAGGCGGGATTCCTATAATTCACCCCTCCACTTT; cdr3_aa: CAIRRDSYNSPLHF
cdr3_length: 15; v_call: TRBV5-1; d_call: NA; j_call: TRBJ2-3; clone_size: NA; cdr3_nt: TGCGCCAGCAGCTTGGCCGCGACTAGCACAGATACGCAGTATTTT; cdr3_aa: CASSLAATSTDTQYF
cdr3_length: 16; v_call: TRBV12-3/TRBV12-4; d_call: TRBD2; j_call: TRBJ2-7; clone_size: many; cdr3_nt: TGTGCCAGCAGCCCTCAACTAGCGGACCTCTCCTACGAGCAGTACTTC; cdr3_aa: CASSPQLADLSYEQYF
cdr3_length: 13; v_call: TRBV5-1; d_call: NA; j_call: TRBJ2-7; clone_size: NA; cdr3_nt: TGCGCCAGCAGCTTGGAGGTGGGGTGGGAGCAGTACTTC; cdr3_aa: CASSLEVGWEQYF
cdr3_length: 15; v_call: TRBV4-3; d_call: TRBD2; j_call: TRBJ2-7; clone_size: NA; cdr3_nt: TGCGCCAGCAGCCCTGGACTAGCGCCGGCTGGCGAGCAGTACTTC; cdr3_aa: CASSPGLAPAGEQYF
cdr3_length: 19; v_call: TRBV7-2; d_call: TRBD1; j_call: TRBJ1-3; clone_size: few; cdr3_nt: TGTGCCAGCAGCTTAACGGACAGGGGGCGATATACCCCTGGAAACACCATATATTTT; cdr3_aa: CASSLTDRGRYTPGNTIYF
cdr3_length: 16; v_call: TRBV7-3; d_call: TRBD1; j_call: TRBJ2-3; clone_size: few; cdr3_nt: TGTGCCAGCAGCGTACCCTGGGACAGCACCACAGATACGCAGTATTTT; cdr3_aa: CASSVPWDSTTDTQYF
cdr3_length: 11; v_call: TRBV24-1; d_call: NA; j_call: TRBJ1-2; clone_size: few; cdr3_nt: TGTGCCACTAATGGACGAGATGGCTACACCTTC; cdr3_aa: CATNGRDGYTF
cdr3_length: 15; v_call: TRBV7-6; d_call: TRBD1; j_call: TRBJ2-7; clone_size: NA; cdr3_nt: TGTGCCAGCAGCTTAGGCCGGGACAGCTCCTACGAGCAGTACTTC; cdr3_aa: CASSLGRDSSYEQYF
cdr3_length: 13; v_call: TRBV3-1; d_call: NA; j_call: TRBJ2-7; clone_size: NA; cdr3_nt: TGTGCCAGCAGCACAATACGCCCCTACGAGCAGTACTTC; cdr3_aa: CASSTIRPYEQYF
cdr3_length: 15; v_call: TRBV3-1; d_call: TRBD1; j_call: TRBJ2-7; clone_size: NA; cdr3_nt: TGTGCCAGCAGCCAGGGGACAGGACCTCGCGGCGAGCAGTACTTC; cdr3_aa: CASSQGTGPRGEQYF
cdr3_length: 14; v_call: TRBV18; d_call: TRBD2; j_call: TRBJ2-1; clone_size: NA; cdr3_nt: TGTGCCAGCTCACCCGCTAGCGGGAACTATGAGCAGTTCTTC; cdr3_aa: CASSPASGNYEQFF
cdr3_length: 11; v_call: TRBV29-1; d_call: NA; j_call: TRBJ2-3; clone_size: NA; cdr3_nt: TGCAGCCCTAAATGGGGAGATACGCAGTATTTT; cdr3_aa: CSPKWGDTQYF
cdr3_length: 15; v_call: TRBV7-8; d_call: TRBD1; j_call: TRBJ1-2; clone_size: NA; cdr3_nt: TGTGCCAGCAGCTTAGATGGGGACAGCCTCTATGGCTACACCTTC; cdr3_aa: CASSLDGDSLYGYTF
cdr3_length: 13; v_call: TRBV2; d_call: TRBD1; j_call: TRBJ2-1; clone_size: few; cdr3_nt: TGTGCCAGCAGCCGACAGGGGAGAGGCGAGCAGTTCTTC; cdr3_aa: CASSRQGRGEQFF
cdr3_length: 12; v_call: TRBV12-3/TRBV12-4; d_call: TRBD1; j_call: TRBJ1-2; clone_size: few; cdr3_nt: TGTGCCAGCAGGACAGGGGGTAGGGGCTACACCTTC; cdr3_aa: CASRTGGRGYTF
cdr3_length: 13; v_call: TRBV27; d_call: NA; j_call: TRBJ2-7; clone_size: NA; cdr3_nt: TGTGCCAGCAGTTTCAAAGTCGGCTACGAGCAGTACTTC; cdr3_aa: CASSFKVGYEQYF
cdr3_length: 14; v_call: TRBV5-1; d_call: TRBD1; j_call: TRBJ2-2; clone_size: NA; cdr3_nt: TGCGCCAGCAGCCCGGGACAGTTGCCCGGGGAGCTGTTTTTT; cdr3_aa: CASSPGQLPGELFF
cdr3_length: 12; v_call: TRBV27; d_call: NA; j_call: TRBJ2-1; clone_size: many; cdr3_nt: TGTGCCAGCAGTAGCTCAGGGGCAAGGGAGGTCTTC; cdr3_aa: CASSSSGAREVF
cdr3_length: 14; v_call: TRBV3-1; d_call: NA; j_call: TRBJ2-7; clone_size: medium-sized; cdr3_nt: TGTGCCAGCAGCCGGGGGGACAGCTCCTACGAGCAGTACTTC; cdr3_aa: CASSRGDSSYEQYF
cdr3_length: 13; v_call: TRBV14; d_call: NA; j_call: TRBJ1-2; clone_size: NA; cdr3_nt: TGTGCCAGCAGCCCCTATCAGGTTGAGAGCTACACCTTC; cdr3_aa: CASSPYQVESYTF
cdr3_length: 14; v_call: TRBV24-1; d_call: TRBD1; j_call: TRBJ2-7; clone_size: NA; cdr3_nt: TGTGCCACCCCGGCCGGGACAGGGGTAACCGAGCAGTACTTC; cdr3_aa: CATPAGTGVTEQYF
cdr3_length: 14; v_call: TRBV29-1; d_call: NA; j_call: TRBJ2-1; clone_size: NA; cdr3_nt: TGCACCCTGCCCGGGGTCAGCTCCTACAATGAGCAGTTCTTC; cdr3_aa: CTLPGVSSYNEQFF
cdr3_length: 13; v_call: TRBV28; d_call: TRBD2; j_call: TRBJ2-7; clone_size: few; cdr3_nt: TGTGCCAGCACTATGGGGGGGTCCTACGAGCAGTACTTC; cdr3_aa: CASTMGGSYEQYF